This T cell receptor (beta chain) was captured by sequencing in a study of cytomegalovirus exposure and HLA in healthy donors. Trimming left V 7 bases short and J 16 bases short, with 20 bases between. This CDR3 comprises 12 residues. Germline V lookup: CDR1 SGHVS, CDR2 FNYEAQ. The study, taken as a whole, reports: The study reported that TCR beta sequences accurately predicted HLA-A and HLA-B alleles in most subjects.

Though probably carrying unrecorded immune exposures, donors were nominally healthy at sampling. 13 Jbeta primers and 60 Vbeta primers were used for the PCR. The repertoire was sequenced with immunoSEQ multiplex PCR; TCRdb's copy has only in-frame clones and lacks some. Its table lists roughly 140,000 clones. Concerning this clone itself: Its antigen remains unidentified.

Input material: PBMCs. This sequence was found in a man aged 35 to 55 in good health and CMV-seronegative. V gene TRBV7-6 combines with J gene TRBJ2-1; a weak D match, TRBD1 (5 bases). The CDR3 nucleotides are TGTGCCAGCACTACTGGAAGGCAGGGCGATTTCTTC. Residues: CASTTGRQGDFF.